This TCR beta chain was profiled in a study of spatial heterogeneity in lung cancer. Time point meaning: blood at routine non-recurrence follow-up after resection. Via MiXCR, TCRdb re-called the 5' RACE reads, giving one row per CDR3 protein. This table holds around 45,000 distinct CDR3 sequences, 22% found once. The CDR3 has 18 residues. V lost 4 bases and J 0 bases, leaving 19 bases between the germline ends. Germline V gene lookup returns CDR1 SGHVS and CDR2 FQNEAQ. The source is a female donor with early-stage non-small cell lung cancer. The chain combines TRBV7-8 with TRBJ1-3; D might be TRBD1 (5 bases). The specimen comprised PBMCs, sampled at follow-up. CDR3 nucleotides: TGTGCCAGCAGCTCTTTTTTTGGAGGGGACCTCTCTGGAAACACCATATATTTT. It is translated as CASSSFFGGDLSGNTIYF.